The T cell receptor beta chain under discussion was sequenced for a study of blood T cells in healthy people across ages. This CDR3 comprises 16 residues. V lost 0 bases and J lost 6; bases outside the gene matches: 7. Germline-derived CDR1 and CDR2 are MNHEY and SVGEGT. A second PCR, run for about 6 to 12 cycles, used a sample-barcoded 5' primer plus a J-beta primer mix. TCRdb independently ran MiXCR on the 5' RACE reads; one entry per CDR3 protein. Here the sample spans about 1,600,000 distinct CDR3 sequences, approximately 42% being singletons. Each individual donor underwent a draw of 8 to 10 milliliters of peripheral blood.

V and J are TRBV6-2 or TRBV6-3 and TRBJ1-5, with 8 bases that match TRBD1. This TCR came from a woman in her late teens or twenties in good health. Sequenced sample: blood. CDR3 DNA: TGTGCCAGCAGTTACTCGCCCGGACAGGGAGGTCAGCCCCAGCATTTT. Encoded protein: CASSYSPGQGGQPQHF.